The clone carrying this T cell receptor beta chain was seen repeatedly, ten times or more. Its antigen is not known. This sample is drawn from a study of tumor and adjacent non-tumor tissue in lung cancer. About the research overall: There were approximately twelve adenocarcinoma, a couple of squamous cell carcinoma and 1 small cell lung cancer cases.

CDR1 and CDR2 from the germline V gene are SGHDT and YYEEEE. This CDR3 spans 15 amino acids. V gave up 1 base and J gave up 13 bases; unmatched junction bases: 11. Overall study findings and caveats: Tumor repertoires had a smaller top 100 clone share than normal lung.

TCRbeta libraries were built with three rounds of nested PCR, modified from ARM-PCR. TCRdb re-derived calls from the multiplex PCR reads in MiXCR, one entry per CDR3 protein. The sample lists some 100,000 distinct CDR3 sequences, 80% occurring once. The template was RNA from unsorted bulk tissue. Distant lung tissue was collected more than 3 cm away from the tumor edge. The V and J genes are TRBV5-6 and TRBJ2-1; TRBD2 agrees at 10 bases. The TCR sequence derives from a man in his 60s with small cell lung cancer. Sequenced sample: distant non-tumor lung tissue. The CDR3 is CASSLRFLAGVGQFF. DNA for the CDR3: TGTGCCAGCAGCTTGAGGTTTCTAGCGGGAGTGGGTCAGTTCTTC.